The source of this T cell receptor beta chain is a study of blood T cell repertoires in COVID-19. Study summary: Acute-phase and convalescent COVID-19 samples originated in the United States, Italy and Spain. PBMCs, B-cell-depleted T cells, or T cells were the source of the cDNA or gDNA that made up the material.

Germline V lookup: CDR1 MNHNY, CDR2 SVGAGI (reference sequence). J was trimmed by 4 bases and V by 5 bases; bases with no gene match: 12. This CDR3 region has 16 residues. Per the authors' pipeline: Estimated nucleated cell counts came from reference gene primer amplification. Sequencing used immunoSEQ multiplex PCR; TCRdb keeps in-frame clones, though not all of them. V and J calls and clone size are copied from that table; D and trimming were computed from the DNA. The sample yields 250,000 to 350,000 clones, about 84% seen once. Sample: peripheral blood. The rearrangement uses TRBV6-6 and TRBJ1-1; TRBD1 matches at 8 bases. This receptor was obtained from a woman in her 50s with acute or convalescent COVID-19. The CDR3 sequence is CASSPPRTGLGTEAFF. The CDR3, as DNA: TGTGCCAGCAGTCCCCCCCGGACAGGGCTCGGCACTGAAGCTTTCTTT.